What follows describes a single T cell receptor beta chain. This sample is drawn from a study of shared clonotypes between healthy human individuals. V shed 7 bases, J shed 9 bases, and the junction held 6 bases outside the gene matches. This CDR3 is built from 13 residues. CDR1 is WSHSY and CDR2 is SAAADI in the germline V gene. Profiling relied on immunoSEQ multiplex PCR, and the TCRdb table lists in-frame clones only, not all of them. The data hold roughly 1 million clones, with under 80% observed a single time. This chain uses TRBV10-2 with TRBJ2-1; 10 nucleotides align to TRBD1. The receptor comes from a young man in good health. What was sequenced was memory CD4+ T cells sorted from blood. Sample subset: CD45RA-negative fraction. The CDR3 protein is CASNRQGAIEQFF. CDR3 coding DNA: TGCGCCAGCAACCGACAGGGGGCGATTGAGCAGTTCTTC.